A single T cell receptor beta chain is shown here with its context. CDR1 DFQATT and CDR2 SNEGSKA come from the germline V gene (reference sequence). The CDR3 is 13 residues long. The V and J ends lost 3 bases and 2 bases respectively, with 11 bases between them. This sample was taken from a study of CD8 T cells in Susac syndrome. Random hexamers were used to reverse transcribe 0.5 to 1 ug of RNA. The CDR3 of TCR beta was amplified by immunoSEQ multiplex PCR across 54 Vbeta and 13 Jbeta. Each CDR3 protein is one row after TCRdb ran MiXCR on the immunoSEQ multiplex PCR reads. The profile covers roughly 150,000 distinct CDR3 sequences, with 92% appearing a single time and 0.065% to 0.085% taken by the ten largest. Sequencing targeted TCR beta in blood CD8+ and CD4+ T cells.

The sequence was collected from a human donor in good health. The gene calls are TRBV20-1 and TRBJ2-7; D is uncertain. The sample comprised CD4+ T cells from PBMCs. CDR3 sequence reads: CSASDLLTYEQYF. The CDR3 nucleotides read TGCAGTGCTAGCGATCTGTTAACCTACGAGCAGTACTTC.